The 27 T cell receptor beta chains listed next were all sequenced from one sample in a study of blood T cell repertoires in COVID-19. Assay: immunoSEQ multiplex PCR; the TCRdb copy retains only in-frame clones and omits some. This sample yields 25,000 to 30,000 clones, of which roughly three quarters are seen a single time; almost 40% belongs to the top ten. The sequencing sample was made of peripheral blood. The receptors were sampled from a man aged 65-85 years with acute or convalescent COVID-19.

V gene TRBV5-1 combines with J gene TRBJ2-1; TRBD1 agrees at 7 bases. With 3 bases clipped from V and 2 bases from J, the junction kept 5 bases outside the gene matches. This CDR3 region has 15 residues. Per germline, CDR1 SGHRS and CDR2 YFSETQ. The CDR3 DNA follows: TGCGCCAGCAGCTCCCGGGACAGCGCCTACAATGAGCAGTTCTTC. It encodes CASSSRDSAYNEQFF. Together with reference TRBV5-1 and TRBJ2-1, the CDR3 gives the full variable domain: KAGVTQTPRYLIKTRGQQVTLSCSPISGHRSVSWYQQTPGQGLQFLFEYFSETQRNKGNFPGRFSGRQFSNSRSEMNVSTLELGDSALYLCASSSRDSAYNEQFFGPGTRLTVL.

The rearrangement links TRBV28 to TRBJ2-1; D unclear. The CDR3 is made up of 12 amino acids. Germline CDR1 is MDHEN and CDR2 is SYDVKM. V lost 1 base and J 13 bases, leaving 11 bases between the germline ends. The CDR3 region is CASSLFPGLQFF. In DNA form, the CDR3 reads TGTGCCAGCAGTTTATTTCCAGGTCTCCAGTTCTTC.

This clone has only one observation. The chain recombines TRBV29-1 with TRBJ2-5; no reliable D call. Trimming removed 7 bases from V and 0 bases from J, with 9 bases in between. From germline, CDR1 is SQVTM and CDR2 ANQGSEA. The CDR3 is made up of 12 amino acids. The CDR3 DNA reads TGCAGCGGCGGATCATACCAAGAGACCCAGTACTTC. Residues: CSGGSYQETQYF.

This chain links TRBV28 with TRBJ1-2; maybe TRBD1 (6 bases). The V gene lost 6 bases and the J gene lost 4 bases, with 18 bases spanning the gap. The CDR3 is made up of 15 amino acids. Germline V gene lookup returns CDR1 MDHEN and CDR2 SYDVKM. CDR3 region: CASRNTGFGGYGYTF. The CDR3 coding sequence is TGTGCCAGCAGAAACACAGGGTTTGGTGGCTATGGCTACACCTTC.

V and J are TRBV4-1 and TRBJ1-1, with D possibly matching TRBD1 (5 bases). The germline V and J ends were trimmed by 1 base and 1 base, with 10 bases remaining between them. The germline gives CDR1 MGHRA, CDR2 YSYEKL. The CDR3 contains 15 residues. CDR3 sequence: CASSQGYTGNTEAFF. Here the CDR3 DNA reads TGCGCCAGCAGCCAAGGTTATACAGGGAACACTGAAGCTTTCTTT.

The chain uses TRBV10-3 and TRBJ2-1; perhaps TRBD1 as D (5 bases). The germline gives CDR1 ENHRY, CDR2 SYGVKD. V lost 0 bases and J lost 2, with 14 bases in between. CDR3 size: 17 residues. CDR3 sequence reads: CAISESTGRAPYNEQFF. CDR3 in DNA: TGTGCCATCAGTGAGTCGACCGGCAGGGCACCCTACAATGAGCAGTTCTTC.

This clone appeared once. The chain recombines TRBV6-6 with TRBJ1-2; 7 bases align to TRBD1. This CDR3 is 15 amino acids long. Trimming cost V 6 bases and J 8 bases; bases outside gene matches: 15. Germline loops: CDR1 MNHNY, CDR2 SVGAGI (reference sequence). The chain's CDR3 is CASRHATQGSGGYTF. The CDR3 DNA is TGTGCCAGCAGACACGCTACACAGGGGTCAGGAGGCTACACCTTC.

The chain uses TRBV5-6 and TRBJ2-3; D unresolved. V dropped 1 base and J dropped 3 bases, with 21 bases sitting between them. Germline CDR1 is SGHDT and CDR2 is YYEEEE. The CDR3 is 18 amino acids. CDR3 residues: CASSLYANLRLGTDTQYF. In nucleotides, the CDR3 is TGTGCCAGCAGCTTGTATGCTAACCTAAGACTTGGGACAGATACGCAGTATTTT.

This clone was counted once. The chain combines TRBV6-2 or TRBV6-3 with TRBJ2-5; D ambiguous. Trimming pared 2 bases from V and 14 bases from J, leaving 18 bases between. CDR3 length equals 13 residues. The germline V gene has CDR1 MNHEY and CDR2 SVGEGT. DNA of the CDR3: TGTGCCAGCAGTTACCGACCCCAGCGATCTCCTTACTTC. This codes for CASSYRPQRSPYF.

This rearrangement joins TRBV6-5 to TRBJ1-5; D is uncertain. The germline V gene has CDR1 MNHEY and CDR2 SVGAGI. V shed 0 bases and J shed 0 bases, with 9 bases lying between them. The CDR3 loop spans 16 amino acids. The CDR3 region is CASSYSSPFSNQPQHF. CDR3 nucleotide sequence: TGTGCCAGCAGTTACTCGAGTCCGTTTAGCAATCAGCCCCAGCATTTT.

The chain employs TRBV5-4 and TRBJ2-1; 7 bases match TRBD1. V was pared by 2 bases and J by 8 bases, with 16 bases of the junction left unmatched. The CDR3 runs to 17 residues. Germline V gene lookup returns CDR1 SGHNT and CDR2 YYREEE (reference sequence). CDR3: CASSFPLGRTGIDEQFF. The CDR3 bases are TGTGCCAGCAGCTTCCCCCTGGGCCGGACAGGAATAGATGAGCAGTTCTTC.

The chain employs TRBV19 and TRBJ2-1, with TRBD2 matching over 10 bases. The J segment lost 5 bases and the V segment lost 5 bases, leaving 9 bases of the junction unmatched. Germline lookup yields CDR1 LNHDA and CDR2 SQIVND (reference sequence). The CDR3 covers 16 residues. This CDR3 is CASSRSSGSSHNEQFF. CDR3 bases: TGTGCCAGTAGTCGGTCTAGCGGGAGTAGCCACAATGAGCAGTTCTTC.

The CDR3 region has the DNA TGCGCCAGCGCAGGAAAGGACACTGAAGCTTTCTTT. This sequence encodes CASAGKDTEAFF. This chain connects TRBV5-1 to TRBJ1-1, with D unclear. The CDR3 covers 12 residues. Trimming took 7 bases from V and 3 from J, leaving 10 bases between them. Germline lookup yields CDR1 SGHRS and CDR2 YFSETQ.

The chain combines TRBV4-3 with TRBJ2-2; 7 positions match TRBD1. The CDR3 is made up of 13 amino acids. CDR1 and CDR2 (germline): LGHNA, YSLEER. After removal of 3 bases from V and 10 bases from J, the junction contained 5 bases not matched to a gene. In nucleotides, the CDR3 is TGCGCCAGCAGCCATTATGGGACAGAGGAGCTGTTTTTT. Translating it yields CASSHYGTEELFF.

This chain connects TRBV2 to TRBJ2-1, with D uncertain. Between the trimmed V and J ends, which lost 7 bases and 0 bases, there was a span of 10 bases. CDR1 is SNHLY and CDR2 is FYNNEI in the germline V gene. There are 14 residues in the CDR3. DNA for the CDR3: TGTGCCAGCATCGGCGGAAGCTCCTACAATGAGCAGTTCTTC. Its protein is CASIGGSSYNEQFF.

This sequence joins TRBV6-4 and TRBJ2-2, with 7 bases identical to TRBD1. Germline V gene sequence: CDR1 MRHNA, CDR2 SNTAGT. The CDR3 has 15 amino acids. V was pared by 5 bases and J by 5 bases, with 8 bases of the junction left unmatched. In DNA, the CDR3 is TGTGCCAGCAGTATAAGTAACAGGGGAACCGGGGAGCTGTTTTTT. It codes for CASSISNRGTGELFF.

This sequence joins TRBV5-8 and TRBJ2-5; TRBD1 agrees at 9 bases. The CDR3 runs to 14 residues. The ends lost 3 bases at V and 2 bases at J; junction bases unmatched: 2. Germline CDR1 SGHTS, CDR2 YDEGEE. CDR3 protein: CASSSGTGQETQYF. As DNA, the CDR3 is TGTGCCAGCAGCTCGGGGACAGGGCAAGAGACCCAGTACTTC.

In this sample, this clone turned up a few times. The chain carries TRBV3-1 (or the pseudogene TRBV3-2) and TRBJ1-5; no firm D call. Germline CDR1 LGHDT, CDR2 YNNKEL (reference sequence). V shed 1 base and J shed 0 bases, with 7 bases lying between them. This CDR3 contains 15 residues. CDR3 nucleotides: TGTGCCAGCAGCCAAGTACCAGATAGCAATCAGCCCCAGCATTTT. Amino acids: CASSQVPDSNQPQHF.

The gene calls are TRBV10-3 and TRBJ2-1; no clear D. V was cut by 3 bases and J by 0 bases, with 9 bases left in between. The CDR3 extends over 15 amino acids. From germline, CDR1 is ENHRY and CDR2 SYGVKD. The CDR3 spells CAISDTSGSYNEQFF. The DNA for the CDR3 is TGTGCCATCAGTGATACCTCGGGCTCCTACAATGAGCAGTTCTTC.

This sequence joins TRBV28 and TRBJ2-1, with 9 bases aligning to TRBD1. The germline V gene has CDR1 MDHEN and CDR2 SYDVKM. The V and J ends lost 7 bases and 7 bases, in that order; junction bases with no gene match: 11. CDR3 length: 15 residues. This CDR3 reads CASIPPGQGFNEQFF. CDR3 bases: TGTGCCAGCATCCCACCGGGACAGGGCTTTAATGAGCAGTTCTTC.

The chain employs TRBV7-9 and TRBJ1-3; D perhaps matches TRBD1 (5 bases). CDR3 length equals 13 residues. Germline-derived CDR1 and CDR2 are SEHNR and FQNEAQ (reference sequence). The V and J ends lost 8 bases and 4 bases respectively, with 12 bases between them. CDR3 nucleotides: TGTGCCAGCTCCATTGGGGCAGGAAACACCATATATTTT. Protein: CASSIGAGNTIYF.

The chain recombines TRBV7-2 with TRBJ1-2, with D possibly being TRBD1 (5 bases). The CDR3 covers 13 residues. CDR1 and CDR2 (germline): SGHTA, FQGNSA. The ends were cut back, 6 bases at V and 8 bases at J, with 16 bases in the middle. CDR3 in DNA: TGTGCCAGCAGACCCGGAGGCGGGGGGGGCTACACCTTC. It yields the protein CASRPGGGGGYTF.

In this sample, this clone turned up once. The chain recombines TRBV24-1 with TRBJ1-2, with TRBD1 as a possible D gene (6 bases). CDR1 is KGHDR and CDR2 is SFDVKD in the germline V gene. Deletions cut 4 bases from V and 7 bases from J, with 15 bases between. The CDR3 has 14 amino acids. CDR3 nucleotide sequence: TGTGCCACCAGTGAGGGGGGCGGGGGATCTGGCTACACCTTC. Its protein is CATSEGGGGSGYTF.

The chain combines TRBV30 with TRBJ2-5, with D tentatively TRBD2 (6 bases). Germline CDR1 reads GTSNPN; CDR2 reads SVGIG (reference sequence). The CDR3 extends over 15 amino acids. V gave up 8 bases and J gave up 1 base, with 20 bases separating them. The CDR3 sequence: CARGKGGSRQETQYF. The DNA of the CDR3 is TGTGCCCGCGGGAAGGGTGGCTCTCGCCAAGAGACCCAGTACTTC.

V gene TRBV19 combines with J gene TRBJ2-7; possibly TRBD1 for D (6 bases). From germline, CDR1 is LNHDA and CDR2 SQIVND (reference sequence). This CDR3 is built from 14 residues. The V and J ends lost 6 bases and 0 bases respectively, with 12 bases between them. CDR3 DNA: TGTGCCAGTAGCCGGGACATTCTCTCCTACGAGCAGTACTTC. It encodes CASSRDILSYEQYF. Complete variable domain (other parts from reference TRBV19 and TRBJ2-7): DGGITQSPKYLFRKEGQNVTLSCEQNLNHDAMYWYRQDPGQGLRLIYYSQIVNDFQKGDIAEGYSVSREKKESFPLTVTSAQKNPTAFYLCASSRDILSYEQYFGPGTRLTVT.

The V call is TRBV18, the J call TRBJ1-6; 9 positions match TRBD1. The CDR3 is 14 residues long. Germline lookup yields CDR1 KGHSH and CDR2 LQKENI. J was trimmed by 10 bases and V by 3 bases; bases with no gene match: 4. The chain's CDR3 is CASSPGQGDSPLHF. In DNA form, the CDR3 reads TGTGCCAGCTCACCGGGACAGGGTGACTCACCCCTCCACTTT. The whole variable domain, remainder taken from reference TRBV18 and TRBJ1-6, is NAGVMQNPRHLVRRRGQEARLRCSPMKGHSHVYWYRQLPEEGLKFMVYLQKENIIDESGMPKERFSAEFPKEGPSILRIQQVVRGDSAAYFCASSPGQGDSPLHFGNGTRLTVT.

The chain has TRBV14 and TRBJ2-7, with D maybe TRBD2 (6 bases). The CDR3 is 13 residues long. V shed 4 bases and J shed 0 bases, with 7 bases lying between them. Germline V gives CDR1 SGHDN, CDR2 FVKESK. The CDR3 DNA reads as TGTGCCAGCAGCCCGGGAGCCTCCTACGAGCAGTACTTC. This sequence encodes CASSPGASYEQYF.